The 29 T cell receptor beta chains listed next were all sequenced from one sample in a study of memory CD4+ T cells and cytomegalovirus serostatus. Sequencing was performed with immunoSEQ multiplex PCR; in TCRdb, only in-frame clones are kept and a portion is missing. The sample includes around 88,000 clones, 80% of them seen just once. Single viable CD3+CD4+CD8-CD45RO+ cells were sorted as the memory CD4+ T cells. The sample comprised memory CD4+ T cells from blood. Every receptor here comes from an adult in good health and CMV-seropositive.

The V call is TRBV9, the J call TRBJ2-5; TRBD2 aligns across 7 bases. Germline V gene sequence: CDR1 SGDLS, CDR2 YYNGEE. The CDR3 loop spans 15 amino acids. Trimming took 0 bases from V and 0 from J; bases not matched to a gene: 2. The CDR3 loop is CASSVGGTNQETQYF. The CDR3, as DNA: TGTGCCAGCAGCGTAGGAGGGACTAACCAAGAGACCCAGTACTTC. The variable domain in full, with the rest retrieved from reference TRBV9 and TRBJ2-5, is DSGVTQTPKHLITATGQRVTLRCSPRSGDLSVYWYQQSLDQGLQFLIQYYNGEERAKGNILERFSAQQFPDLHSELNLSSLELGDSALYFCASSVGGTNQETQYFGPGTRLLVL.

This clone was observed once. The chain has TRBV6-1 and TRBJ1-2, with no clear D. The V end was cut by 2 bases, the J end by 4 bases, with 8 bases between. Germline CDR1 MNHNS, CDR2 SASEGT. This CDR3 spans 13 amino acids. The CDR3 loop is CASSERVSYGYTF. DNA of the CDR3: TGTGCCAGCAGTGAACGAGTCAGCTATGGCTACACCTTC.

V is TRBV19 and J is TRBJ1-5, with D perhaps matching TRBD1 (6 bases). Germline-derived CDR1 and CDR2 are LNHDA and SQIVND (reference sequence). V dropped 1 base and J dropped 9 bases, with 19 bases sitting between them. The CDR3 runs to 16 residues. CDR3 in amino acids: CASSIGDTRNDGPQHF. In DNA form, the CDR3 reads TGTGCCAGTAGTATAGGGGACACTCGGAATGATGGGCCCCAGCATTTT.

CDR3 sequence (DNA): TGTGCCTGGAGTGTAACAGATACGCAGTATTTT. Protein sequence: CAWSVTDTQYF. This chain links TRBV30 with TRBJ2-3; D is ambiguous. CDR1 is GTSNPN, CDR2 SVGIG, per germline (reference sequence). There are 11 residues in the CDR3. V was clipped by 0 bases and J by 3 bases, with 1 base between them.

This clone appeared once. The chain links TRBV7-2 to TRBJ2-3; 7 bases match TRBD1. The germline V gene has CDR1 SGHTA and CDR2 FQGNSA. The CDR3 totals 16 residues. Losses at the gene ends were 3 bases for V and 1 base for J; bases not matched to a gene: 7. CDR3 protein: CASSFDRVGGTDTQYF. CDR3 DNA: TGTGCCAGCAGCTTCGACAGGGTTGGGGGCACAGATACGCAGTATTTT.

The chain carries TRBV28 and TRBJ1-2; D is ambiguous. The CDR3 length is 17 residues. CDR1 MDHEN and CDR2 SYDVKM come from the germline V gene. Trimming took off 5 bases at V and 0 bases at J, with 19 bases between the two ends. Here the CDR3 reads CASSAGIGRETNYGYTF. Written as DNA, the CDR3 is TGTGCCAGCAGTGCCGGGATAGGCAGAGAGACTAACTATGGCTACACCTTC.

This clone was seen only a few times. The CDR3 loop reads CASSRDRADTEAFF. In DNA, the CDR3 is TGTGCCAGCAGCCGAGACAGGGCGGACACTGAAGCTTTCTTT. This rearrangement joins TRBV28 to TRBJ1-1, with 7 nucleotides matching TRBD1. This CDR3 is 14 amino acids long. Germline lookup yields CDR1 MDHEN and CDR2 SYDVKM. Trimming at V came to 6 bases and at J to 3 bases, leaving 7 bases not matched to a gene.

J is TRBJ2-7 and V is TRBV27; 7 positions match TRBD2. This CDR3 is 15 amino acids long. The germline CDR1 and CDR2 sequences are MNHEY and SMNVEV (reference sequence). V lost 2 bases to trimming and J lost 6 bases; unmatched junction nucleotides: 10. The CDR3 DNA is TGTGCCAGCAGTTTAGAGGGCGTGGGGGGGGGCGAGCAGTACTTC. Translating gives CASSLEGVGGGEQYF.

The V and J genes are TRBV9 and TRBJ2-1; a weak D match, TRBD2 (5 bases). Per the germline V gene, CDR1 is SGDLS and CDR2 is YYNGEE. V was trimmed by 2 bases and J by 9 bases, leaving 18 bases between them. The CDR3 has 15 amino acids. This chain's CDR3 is CASSVLPPGESEQFF. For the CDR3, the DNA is TGTGCCAGCAGCGTTCTACCACCCGGGGAGAGTGAGCAGTTCTTC.

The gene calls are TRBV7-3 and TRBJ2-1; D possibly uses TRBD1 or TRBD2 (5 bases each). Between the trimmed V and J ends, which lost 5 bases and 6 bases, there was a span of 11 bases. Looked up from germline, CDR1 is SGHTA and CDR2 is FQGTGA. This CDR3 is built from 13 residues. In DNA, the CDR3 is TGTGCCAGCAGCGCCCGGGACCCCAATGAGCAGTTCTTC. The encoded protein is CASSARDPNEQFF. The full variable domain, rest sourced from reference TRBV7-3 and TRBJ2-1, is GAGVSQTPSNKVTEKGKYVELRCDPISGHTALYWYRQSLGQGPEFLIYFQGTGAADDSGLPNDRFFAVRPEGSVSTLKIQRTERGDSAVYLCASSARDPNEQFFGPGTRLTVL.

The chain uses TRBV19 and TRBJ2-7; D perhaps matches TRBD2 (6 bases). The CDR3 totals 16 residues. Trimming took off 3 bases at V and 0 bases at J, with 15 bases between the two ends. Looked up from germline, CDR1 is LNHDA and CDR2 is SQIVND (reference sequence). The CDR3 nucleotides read TGTGCCAGTAGTATTTTCGGAGGGGATAGCTCCTACGAGCAGTACTTC. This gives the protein CASSIFGGDSSYEQYF.

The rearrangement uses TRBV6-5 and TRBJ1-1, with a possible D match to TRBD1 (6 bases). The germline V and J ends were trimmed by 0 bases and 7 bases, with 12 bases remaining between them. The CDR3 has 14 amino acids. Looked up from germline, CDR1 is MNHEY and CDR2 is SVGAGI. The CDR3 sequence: CASSYSTGGLEAFF. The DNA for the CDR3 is TGTGCCAGCAGTTACTCGACTGGGGGCCTTGAAGCTTTCTTT.

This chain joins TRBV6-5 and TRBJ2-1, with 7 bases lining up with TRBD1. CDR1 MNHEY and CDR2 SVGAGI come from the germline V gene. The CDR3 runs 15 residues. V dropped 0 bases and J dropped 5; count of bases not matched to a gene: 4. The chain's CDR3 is CASSYSRDRHNEQFF. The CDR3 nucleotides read TGTGCCAGCAGTTACTCTCGGGACAGACACAATGAGCAGTTCTTC.

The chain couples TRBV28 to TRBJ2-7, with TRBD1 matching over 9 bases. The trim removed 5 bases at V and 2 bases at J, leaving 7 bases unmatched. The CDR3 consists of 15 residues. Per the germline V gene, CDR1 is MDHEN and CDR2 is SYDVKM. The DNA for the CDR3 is TGTGCCAGCAGTGAGTCCGGGACAGGGCCCTACGAGCAGTACTTC. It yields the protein CASSESGTGPYEQYF.

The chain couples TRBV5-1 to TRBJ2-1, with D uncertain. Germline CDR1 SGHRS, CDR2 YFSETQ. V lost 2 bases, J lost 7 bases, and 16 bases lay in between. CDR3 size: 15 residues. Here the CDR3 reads CASSFDGRVPNEQFF. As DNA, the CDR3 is TGCGCCAGCAGCTTCGACGGACGGGTGCCAAATGAGCAGTTCTTC.

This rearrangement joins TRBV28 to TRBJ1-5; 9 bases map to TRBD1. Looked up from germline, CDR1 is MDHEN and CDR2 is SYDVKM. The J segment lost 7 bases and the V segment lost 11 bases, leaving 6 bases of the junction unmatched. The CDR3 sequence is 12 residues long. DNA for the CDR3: TGTGCCGGACAGGGGTATATGCAGCCCCAGCATTTT. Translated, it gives CAGQGYMQPQHF.

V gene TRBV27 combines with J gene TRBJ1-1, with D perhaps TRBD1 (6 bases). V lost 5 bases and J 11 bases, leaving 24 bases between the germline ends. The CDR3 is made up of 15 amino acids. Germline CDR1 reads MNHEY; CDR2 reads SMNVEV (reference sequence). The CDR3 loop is CASSPRNTGRGGAFF. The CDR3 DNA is TGTGCCAGCAGTCCGCGTAACACAGGGCGTGGGGGTGCTTTCTTT.

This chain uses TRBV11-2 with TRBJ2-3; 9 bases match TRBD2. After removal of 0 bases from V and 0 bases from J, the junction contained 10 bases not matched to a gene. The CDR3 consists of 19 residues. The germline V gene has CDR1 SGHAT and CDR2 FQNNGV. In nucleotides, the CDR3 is TGTGCCAGCAGCTTAGATTGGCTTCGACTAGCGGAGAGCACAGATACGCAGTATTTT. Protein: CASSLDWLRLAESTDTQYF. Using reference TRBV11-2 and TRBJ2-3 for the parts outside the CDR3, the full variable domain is EAGVAQSPRYKIIEKRQSVAFWCNPISGHATLYWYQQILGQGPKLLIQFQNNGVVDDSQLPKDRFSAERLKGVDSTLKIQPAKLEDSAVYLCASSLDWLRLAESTDTQYFGPGTRLTVL.

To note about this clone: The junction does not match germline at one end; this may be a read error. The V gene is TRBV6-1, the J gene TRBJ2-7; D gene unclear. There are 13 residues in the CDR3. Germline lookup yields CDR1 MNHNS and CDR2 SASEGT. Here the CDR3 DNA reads TGTGCCAGCAGTGAAGCGATGGGCTACCAGCAGTACTTC. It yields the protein CASSEAMGYQQYF.

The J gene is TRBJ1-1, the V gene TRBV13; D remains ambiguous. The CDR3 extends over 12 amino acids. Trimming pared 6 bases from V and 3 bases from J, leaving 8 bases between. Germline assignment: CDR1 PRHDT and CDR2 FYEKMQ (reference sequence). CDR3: CASRHSDTEAFF. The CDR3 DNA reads TGTGCCAGCAGGCACAGCGACACTGAAGCTTTCTTT.

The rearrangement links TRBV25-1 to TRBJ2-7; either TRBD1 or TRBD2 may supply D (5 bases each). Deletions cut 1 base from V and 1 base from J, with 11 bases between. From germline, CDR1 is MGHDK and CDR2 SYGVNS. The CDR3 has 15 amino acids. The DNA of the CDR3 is TGTGCCAGCAGTGAATCCGGGACCCTATCCTACGAGCAGTACTTC. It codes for CASSESGTLSYEQYF.

Written as DNA, the CDR3 is TGCAGCGTTGAAATCCGACCAGGGTCCGGGAATTGGGGCTACACCTTC. Its protein product is CSVEIRPGSGNWGYTF. The chain carries TRBV29-1 and TRBJ1-2; D possibly corresponds to TRBD1 (5 bases). This CDR3 contains 16 residues. The germline V and J ends were trimmed by 2 bases and 8 bases, with 24 bases remaining between them. CDR1 and CDR2 (germline): SQVTM, ANQGSEA. Complete variable domain (other parts from reference TRBV29-1 and TRBJ1-2): SAVISQKPSRDICQRGTSLTIQCQVDSQVTMMFWYRQQPGQSLTLIATANQGSEATYESGFVIDKFPISRPNLTFSTLTVSNMSPEDSSIYLCSVEIRPGSGNWGYTFGSGTRLTVV.

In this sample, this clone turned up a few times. This CDR3 reads CASSLNSGVGSHGYTF. Written as DNA, the CDR3 is TGCGCCAGCAGCTTGAACAGTGGGGTGGGAAGTCATGGCTACACCTTC. The J gene is TRBJ1-2, the V gene TRBV5-1; D remains unclear. The CDR3 loop spans 16 amino acids. The germline V gene has CDR1 SGHRS and CDR2 YFSETQ. Trimming removed 1 base at V and 6 bases at J, with 19 bases between.

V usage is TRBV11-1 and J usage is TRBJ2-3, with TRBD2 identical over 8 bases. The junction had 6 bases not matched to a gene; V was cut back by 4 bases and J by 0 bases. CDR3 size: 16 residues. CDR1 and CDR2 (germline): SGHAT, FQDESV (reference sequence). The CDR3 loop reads CASSSLAGTSTDTQYF. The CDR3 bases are TGTGCCAGCAGCTCCCTAGCGGGTACTAGCACAGATACGCAGTATTTT. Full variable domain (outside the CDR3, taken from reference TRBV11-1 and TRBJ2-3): EAEVAQSPRYKITEKSQAVAFWCDPISGHATLYWYRQILGQGPELLVQFQDESVVDDSQLPKDRFSAERLKGVDSTLKIQPAELGDSAMYLCASSSLAGTSTDTQYFGPGTRLTVL.

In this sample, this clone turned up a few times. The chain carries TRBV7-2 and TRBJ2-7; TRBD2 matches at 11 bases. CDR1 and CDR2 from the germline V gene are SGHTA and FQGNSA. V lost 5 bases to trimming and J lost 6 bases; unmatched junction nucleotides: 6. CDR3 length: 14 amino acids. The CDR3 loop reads CASSVSGRAFEQYF. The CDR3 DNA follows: TGTGCCAGCAGCGTTAGCGGGAGGGCCTTCGAGCAGTACTTC.

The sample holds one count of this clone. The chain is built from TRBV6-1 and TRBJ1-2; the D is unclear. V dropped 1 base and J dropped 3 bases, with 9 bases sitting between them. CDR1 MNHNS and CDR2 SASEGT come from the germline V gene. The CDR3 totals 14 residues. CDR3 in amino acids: CASSEVAIYYGYTF. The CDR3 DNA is TGTGCCAGCAGTGAAGTGGCAATCTACTATGGCTACACCTTC.

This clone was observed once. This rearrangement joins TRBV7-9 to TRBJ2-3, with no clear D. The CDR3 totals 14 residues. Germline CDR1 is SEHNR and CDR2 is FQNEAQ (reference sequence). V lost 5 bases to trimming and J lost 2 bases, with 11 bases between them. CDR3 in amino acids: CASSQQGNTDTQYF. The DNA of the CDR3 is TGTGCCAGCAGCCAACAAGGGAACACAGATACGCAGTATTTT.

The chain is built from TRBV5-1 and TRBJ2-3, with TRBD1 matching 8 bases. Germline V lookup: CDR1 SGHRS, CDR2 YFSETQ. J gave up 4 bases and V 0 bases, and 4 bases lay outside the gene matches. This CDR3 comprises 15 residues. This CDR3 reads CASSLGRGQADTQYF. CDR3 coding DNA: TGCGCCAGCAGCTTGGGCAGGGGGCAGGCAGATACGCAGTATTTT.

This CDR3 reads CASSTKVSNQPQHF. In DNA, the CDR3 is TGTGCCAGCAGCACTAAGGTTAGCAATCAGCCCCAGCATTTT. This chain connects TRBV6-5 to TRBJ1-5; D unresolved. Germline CDR1 and CDR2: MNHEY and SVGAGI. This CDR3 comprises 14 residues. V was shortened by 6 bases and J by 0 bases, with 9 bases between the two germline ends.